This T cell receptor (beta chain) was observed in a study of blood T cell repertoires in COVID-19. Study information: COVID-19 samples, acute and convalescent, were from the United States, Italy and Spain. T cells, B-cell-depleted T cells, or PBMCs supplied cDNA or gDNA.

Germline V gene lookup returns CDR1 SGDLS and CDR2 YYNGEE. This CDR3 contains 15 residues. V lost 0 bases and J lost 0, with 10 bases in between. Original processing notes: Amplification of reference gene primers was used by the study to estimate nucleated cell counts. Sequencing used immunoSEQ multiplex PCR; TCRdb keeps in-frame clones, though not all of them. V, J and clone size reflect that table, while D and trimming were determined from the DNA. This repertoire shows 160,000 or so clones, 65% to 85% found once; its top ten account for approximately 14%. This chain joins TRBV9 and TRBJ2-7, with no clear D. This receptor was identified in a woman of 80 years or more with acute or convalescent COVID-19. Sequences were obtained from peripheral blood. CDR3 in DNA: TGTGCCAGCAGCGTAGACGAGGCCCCCTCCTACGAGCAGTACTTC. Protein product: CASSVDEAPSYEQYF.